This T cell receptor beta chain appears in the sequencing data of a study of T cells after yellow fever vaccination. Overall study findings and caveats: Peaking on day 5 versus 15, the secondary response was faster but weaker. The booster saw the reappearance of most primary-vaccination clones (approximately 97% CD4, 88% CD8).

V was cut by 7 bases and J by 2 bases, with 14 bases left in between. The CDR3 sequence is 14 residues long. Germline V CDR1 and CDR2: MNHNS, SASEGT. Worth noting for this clonotype: What it recognizes is unknown.

5'RACE template switching added a universal primer site and UMIs to TCR cDNA. TCRdb reanalysed the 5' RACE reads using MiXCR and keeps one entry per CDR3 protein. The data contain some 220,000 distinct CDR3 sequences, 3% to 4% of them singletons. The chain is built from TRBV6-1 and TRBJ1-1; weak D call: TRBD1 (6 bases). The TCR originated in a young man who received the YFV17D yellow fever vaccine. Here the sequenced sample was CD4+ T cells sorted from PBMCs, taken 10 days after the yellow fever booster vaccination. The DNA of the CDR3 is TGTGCCAGCACCCCCTCCAGGGGAAACACTGAAGCTTTCTTT. The encoded protein is CASTPSRGNTEAFF.